Listed here are 2 T cell receptor beta chains from one sample, sequenced in a study of memory CD4+ T cells and cytomegalovirus serostatus. The sort gate was single viable CD3+CD4+CD8-CD45RO+ cells for memory CD4+ T cells. Produced via immunoSEQ multiplex PCR; TCRdb's table is partial and in-frame only. In the table there are some 45,000 clones, about 74% of which are singletons. The sample comprised memory CD4+ T cells from blood. Receptors were obtained from an adult in good health and CMV-seropositive.

The chain employs TRBV4-1 and TRBJ2-3; D may be TRBD2 (5 bases). Trimming stripped 3 bases from V and 1 base from J, with 5 bases between. This CDR3 is built from 13 residues. The germline V gene encodes CDR1 MGHRA and CDR2 YSYEKL. CDR3 region: CASSHGGTDTQYF. CDR3 sequence (DNA): TGCGCCAGCAGCCACGGGGGCACAGATACGCAGTATTTT.

This clone was recorded once. The V and J genes are TRBV6-5 and TRBJ2-5; the match to TRBD2 covers 7 bases. CDR1 MNHEY and CDR2 SVGAGI come from the germline V gene. This CDR3 contains 13 residues. The V gene end was trimmed by 7 bases and the J gene end by 2 bases; junction bases not matched to a gene: 4. The CDR3 spells CASTRGVQETQYF. The DNA of the CDR3 is TGTGCCAGCACCCGGGGGGTACAAGAGACCCAGTACTTC.